This T cell receptor (beta chain) was obtained from a study of glioma-infiltrating T cells after dendritic cell vaccination (dated by TCRdb to the mid-2010s). General notes on the study: Of the roughly 15 glioblastoma patients in the cohort, all drawn from Phase I and II dendritic cell vaccination trials, 9 were newly diagnosed and 6 had recurrent disease. To make the vaccine, monocyte-derived dendritic cells were cultured for about seven days with IL-4 and GM-CSF and then pulsed overnight with autologous tumor lysate. Tumor-infiltrating lymphocyte content was quantified and tumor and blood repertoires were compared in dendritic cell-vaccinated glioblastoma patients by deep sequencing of TCR beta CDR3 regions. Each patient got three intradermal injections of the dendritic cell vaccine, spaced at biweekly intervals, in the arm below the axilla. Patients received autologous tumor lysate-pulsed dendritic cell vaccination between about 2002 and 2013. Survival after dendritic cell vaccination was correlated with TCR sequencing metrics such as TIL content and the overlap between tumor and blood repertoires. Overall study results and their limits: The cohort was small and heterogeneous, only a few patients had full blood and tumor sets, and even fewer had initial-recurrent tumor pairs. The response model built on TCR overlap across three groups was characterized as speculative, with prospective validation still needed. Longer time to progression and overall survival after dendritic cell vaccination were predicted by higher estimated pretreatment TIL content. TCR clonality showed no direct relationship with survival, which suggests that a diverse polyclonal response may matter.

The V end loses 4 bases and the J end loses 7 bases, and a stretch of 9 bases separates them. Including the terminal cysteine and phenylalanine, the CDR3 comprises 11 residues. The kept DNA is CDR3 alone, 33 bases in frame from the first base. From the germline V gene, CDR1 is SGHDT and CDR2 is YYEEEE. TCRB CDR3 regions were amplified from 1.5 to 2.5 ug genomic DNA, or all available DNA if less, using the immunoSEQ assay. For multiplex PCR, 60 forward primers for TCR V beta segments and 13 reverse primers for J beta segments were used. Synthetic control templates were spiked into each sample at limiting dilution to estimate reads per starting template. Sequencing produced 87 bp reads on the Illumina HiSeq System. Per the original workflow: PCR and sequencing errors were removed by a nearest neighbor algorithm that merged closely related sequences. TCR overlap was measured as the percentage of unique tumor TCR beta sequences that were also present in the peripheral blood of the same patient. In its TCRdb copy, this immuneACCESS table keeps in-frame sequences only and misses some clones. Where compared with another copy, unresolved V genes explain less than half of these, and the others have no known cause. V and J calls and clone size follow that table, whereas D and trimming were derived from the DNA. This sample is represented by fewer than 65,000 clones; over 75% of them were singletons. The ten largest make up around 5% of the sample.

Interpreted using the paper, the time point label stands for: after dendritic cell vaccination, including at tumor progression/relapse. To be selected, patients needed enough residual fresh-frozen tumor tissue and more than two years of available survival data. Although molecular status otherwise differed among the glioblastoma patients, no patient had an isocitrate dehydrogenase mutation. PBMC were collected before vaccination, two weeks after the third vaccination, and at tumor progression when it occurred. Genomic DNA was extracted with the Qiagen DNeasy Blood extraction Kit. Points on this clone: No antigen is known for it. Nothing much larger sits one base from this clone, and base qualities are not available.

The sequenced sample was blood, obtained after dendritic cell vaccination. The TCR sequence derives from a human donor with glioblastoma. The sequence links TRBV5-6 to TRBJ2-7; TRBD2 is a weak D gene call, 5 bases matching. The encoded CDR3 is CASSREGEQYF. The nucleotide sequence is given as TGTGCCAGCAGCAGAGAGGGTGAGCAGTACTTC. The variable domain in full, with residues beyond the CDR3 obtained from the reference TRBV5-6 and TRBJ2-7 genes, is DAGVTQSPTHLIKTRGQQVTLRCSPKSGHDTVSWYQQALGQGPQFIFQYYEEEERQRGNFPDRFSGHQFPNYSSELNVNALLLGDSALYLCASSREGEQYFGPGTRLTVT.